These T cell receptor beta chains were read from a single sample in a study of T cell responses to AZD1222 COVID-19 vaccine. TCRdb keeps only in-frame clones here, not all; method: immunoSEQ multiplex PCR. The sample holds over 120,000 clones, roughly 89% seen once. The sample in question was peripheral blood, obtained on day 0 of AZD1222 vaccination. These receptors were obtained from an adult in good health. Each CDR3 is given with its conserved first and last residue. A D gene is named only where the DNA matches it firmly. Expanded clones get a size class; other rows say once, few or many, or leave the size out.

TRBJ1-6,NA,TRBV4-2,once,CASSQDAVQYNSPLHF,TGTGCCAGCAGCCAAGATGCCGTACAGTATAACTCACCCCTCCACTTT
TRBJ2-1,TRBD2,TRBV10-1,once,CASSAGTSGIGNEQFF,TGCGCCAGCAGCGCAGGGACTAGCGGGATAGGCAATGAGCAGTTCTTC
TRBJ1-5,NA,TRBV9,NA,CASSVDGQINQPQHF,TGTGCCAGCAGCGTAGATGGACAGATCAATCAGCCCCAGCATTTT
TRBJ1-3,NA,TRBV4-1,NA,CASSPSHGPRGNTIYF,TGCGCCAGCAGCCCCTCACACGGTCCGCGCGGAAACACCATATATTTT
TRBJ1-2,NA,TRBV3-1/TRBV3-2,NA,CASSQGGKDYGYTF,TGTGCCAGCAGCCAAGGGGGCAAAGACTATGGCTACACCTTC
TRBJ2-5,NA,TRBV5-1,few,CASSLAHGRTETQYF,TGCGCCAGCAGCTTGGCTCACGGGAGAACGGAGACCCAGTACTTC
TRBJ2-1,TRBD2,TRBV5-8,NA,CASSSGTSAYNEQFF,TGTGCCAGCAGCTCCGGGACTAGCGCCTACAATGAGCAGTTCTTC
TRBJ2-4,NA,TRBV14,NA,CASSQDRDSLGNSIQYF,TGTGCCAGCAGCCAAGACCGGGACTCATTGGGGAACAGCATTCAGTACTTC
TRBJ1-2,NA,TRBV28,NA,CASSLYSGGGLYHTF,TGTGCCAGCAGTTTATACTCCGGGGGAGGGCTTTATCACACCTTC
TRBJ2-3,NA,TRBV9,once,CASSVATGTDTQYF,TGTGCCAGCAGCGTAGCGACAGGTACAGATACGCAGTATTTT
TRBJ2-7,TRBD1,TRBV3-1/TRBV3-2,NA,CASSHGPGGYEQYF,TGTGCCAGCAGTCACGGGCCAGGGGGCTACGAGCAGTACTTC
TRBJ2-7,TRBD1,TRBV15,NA,CATSRVRTGAYEQYF,TGTGCCACCAGCAGAGTTCGGACAGGGGCGTACGAGCAGTACTTC
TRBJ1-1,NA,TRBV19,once,CASSNVNSGNTEAFF,TGTGCCAGTAGTAATGTGAACTCAGGGAACACTGAAGCTTTCTTT
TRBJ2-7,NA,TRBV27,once,CASSFGLTYEQYF,TGTGCCAGCAGTTTCGGGCTGACCTACGAGCAGTACTTC
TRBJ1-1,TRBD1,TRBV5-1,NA,CASSVDRVKTAFF,TGCGCCAGCAGCGTCGACAGGGTTAAGACAGCTTTCTTT
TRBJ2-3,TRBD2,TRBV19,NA,CATSGSSTDTQYF,TGTGCCACCAGCGGGAGTAGCACAGATACGCAGTATTTT
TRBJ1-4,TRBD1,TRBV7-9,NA,CASSQPGHTGEVREKLFF,TGTGCCAGCAGCCAACCGGGACACACAGGGGAGGTTCGTGAAAAACTGTTTTTT
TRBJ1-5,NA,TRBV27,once,CASSMDRNQPQHF,TGTGCCAGCAGTATGGACAGAAATCAGCCCCAGCATTTT
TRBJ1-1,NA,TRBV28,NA,CASSSLGGGTEAFF,TGTGCCAGCAGCAGCCTCGGGGGGGGCACTGAAGCTTTCTTT
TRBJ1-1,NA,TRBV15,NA,CATSRFDRNTEAFF,TGTGCCACCAGCAGATTTGACAGAAACACTGAAGCTTTCTTT
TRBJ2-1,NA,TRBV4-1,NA,CASSQPRLELIHEQFF,TGCGCCAGCAGCCAACCCCGACTAGAATTGATCCATGAGCAGTTCTTC
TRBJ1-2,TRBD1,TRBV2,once,CASSGEQGASGYTF,TGTGCCAGCAGTGGAGAACAGGGGGCGAGTGGCTACACCTTC
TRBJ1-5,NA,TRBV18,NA,CASSPAGDQPQHF,TGTGCCAGCTCACCGGCAGGGGATCAGCCCCAGCATTTT
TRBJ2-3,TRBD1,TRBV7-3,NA,CASSLQGAASDTQYF,TGTGCCAGCAGCTTACAGGGGGCGGCATCAGATACGCAGTATTTT
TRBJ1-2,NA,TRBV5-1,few,CASSLEADYGYTF,TGCGCCAGCAGCTTGGAAGCGGACTATGGCTACACCTTC
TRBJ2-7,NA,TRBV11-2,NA,CASSLELSSYEQYF,TGTGCCAGCAGCTTAGAACTTAGCTCCTACGAGCAGTACTTC
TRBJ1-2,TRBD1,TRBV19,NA,CASSTVTGTVYGYTF,TGTGCCAGTAGTACGGTGACAGGGACTGTCTATGGCTACACCTTC
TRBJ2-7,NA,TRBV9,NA,CASSVGGLAYEQYF,TGTGCCAGCAGCGTAGGTGGGTTAGCCTACGAGCAGTACTTC
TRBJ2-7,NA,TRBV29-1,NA,CSVRLGASYEQYF,TGCAGCGTTAGATTGGGGGCATCCTACGAGCAGTACTTC
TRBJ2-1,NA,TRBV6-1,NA,CASSEVQTNEQFF,TGTGCCAGCAGTGAAGTACAGACCAATGAGCAGTTCTTC
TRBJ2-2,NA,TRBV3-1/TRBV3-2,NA,CASSLGTGELFF,TGTGCCAGCAGCCTTGGCACCGGGGAGCTGTTTTTT
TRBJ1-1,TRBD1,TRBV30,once,CAWNADRGNTEAFF,TGTGCCTGGAACGCCGACAGGGGGAACACTGAAGCTTTCTTT
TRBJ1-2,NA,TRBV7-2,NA,CASSLESSDISSYTF,TGTGCCAGCAGCTTAGAATCGAGCGACATTTCGAGCTACACCTTC
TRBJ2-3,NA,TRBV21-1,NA,CASSFIPRDRVRGDTQYF,TGTGCCAGCAGCTTCATACCCCGGGACAGGGTTCGTGGGGATACGCAGTATTTT
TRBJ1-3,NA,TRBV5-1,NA,CASSFAGANSGNTIYF,TGCGCCAGCAGCTTCGCAGGGGCTAATTCTGGAAACACCATATATTTT
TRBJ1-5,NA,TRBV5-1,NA,CASSFLPGTQGQPQHF,TGCGCCAGCAGCTTTCTGCCCGGGACTCAGGGTCAGCCCCAGCATTTT
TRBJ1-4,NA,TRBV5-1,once,CASSLGEGEKLFF,TGCGCCAGCAGCTTGGGGGAAGGCGAAAAACTGTTTTTT
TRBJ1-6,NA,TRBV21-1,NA,CASRYRGGVNSPLHF,TGTGCCAGCAGATACCGGGGGGGGGTCAATTCACCCCTCCACTTT
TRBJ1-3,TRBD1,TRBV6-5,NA,CASSSGQGFGNTIYF,TGTGCCAGCAGTTCGGGACAGGGGTTTGGAAACACCATATATTTT
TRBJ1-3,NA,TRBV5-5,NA,CASSLAPTDVGNTIYF,TGTGCCAGCAGCTTGGCCCCGACAGACGTTGGAAACACCATATATTTT
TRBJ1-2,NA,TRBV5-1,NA,CASSFQANYGYTF,TGCGCCAGCAGCTTCCAGGCAAACTATGGCTACACCTTC
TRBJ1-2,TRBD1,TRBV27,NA,CASSPGTGPYGYTF,TGTGCCAGCAGTCCCGGGACAGGGCCGTATGGCTACACCTTC
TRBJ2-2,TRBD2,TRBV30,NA,CAWAGLAGTGELFF,TGTGCCTGGGCGGGACTAGCGGGCACCGGGGAGCTGTTTTTT
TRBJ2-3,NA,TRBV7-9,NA,CASSRISDTQYF,TGTGCCAGCAGCCGTATATCGGATACGCAGTATTTT
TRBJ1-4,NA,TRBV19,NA,CASSFWGGGRGEKLFF,TGTGCCAGTAGTTTTTGGGGGGGCGGCCGTGGAGAAAAACTGTTTTTT
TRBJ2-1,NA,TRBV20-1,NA,CSASTREIYNEQFF,TGCAGTGCTAGTACCCGGGAGATCTACAATGAGCAGTTCTTC
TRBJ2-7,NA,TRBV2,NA,CASSAHGGLSSYEQYF,TGTGCCAGCAGTGCGCATGGCGGACTTTCCTCCTACGAGCAGTACTTC
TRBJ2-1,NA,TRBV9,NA,CASSVGGSATYNEQFF,TGTGCCAGCAGCGTAGGGGGTAGCGCAACCTACAATGAGCAGTTCTTC